The clone carrying this T cell receptor beta chain showed up just a few times. The V segment lost 3 bases and the J segment 10 bases; nucleotides outside the gene matches: 7. The CDR3 has 13 residues. Germline loops: CDR1 MGHRA, CDR2 YSYEKL. This entry belongs to a study of blood T cell repertoires in COVID-19. Study at large: Italy, Spain and the United States were the sources of the convalescent and acute COVID-19 samples.

Study members were between about 18 and 95 years old and lived in approximately 25 US regions. Donors were grouped by their self-reported clinical history. Per the original data handling: Researchers report that nucleated cell counts were estimated from reference gene primer amplification. Some clones are missing from TCRdb's copy, which holds only in-frame ones; the method was immunoSEQ multiplex PCR. The DNA was the basis for D and trimming; V, J and clone size are from that table. The profile shows 150,000 to 200,000 clones, roughly 82% of them singletons. The TCR sequence derives from a woman aged 55-69 years with acute COVID-19. The specimen was PBMCs or T cells enriched from blood (not recorded which). This chain uses TRBV4-1 with TRBJ2-3; 7 nucleotides match TRBD2. The CDR3 DNA sequence: TGCGCCAGCAGCCAGCTCGGACTAGTGGCGCAGTATTTT. Its protein product is CASSQLGLVAQYF.